A selection of T cell receptor beta chains follows, all from one sample in a study of PD-1 blockade in classical Hodgkin lymphoma. The table came from immunoSEQ multiplex PCR; TCRdb's copy has only in-frame clones and leaves some out. The sample contains approximately 27,000 clones, around 70% of which appear only once. Source: peripheral blood mononuclear cells (PBMCs), taken before the second cycle of nivolumab. All receptors come from a human donor with classical Hodgkin lymphoma. Both conserved end residues are trimmed from each CDR3. The D gene is left open where the match is weak.

d_gene	v_gene	CDR3aa
.	TRBV29-1	SVEEDKGVIGELF
.	TRBV14	ASSLQGIPNYGYT
TRBD1	TRBV15	ATSRAQGYQPQH
.	TRBV7-9	ASSLFARSEGGAF
.	TRBV7-6	ASSSAGSNTEAF
TRBD1	TRBV10-3	AMGGQGTDTQY
TRBD1	TRBV5-4	ASRPGQLKNTEAF
TRBD2	TRBV7-2	ASSLVRAGAYNEQF
.	TRBV28	ASLLRVSDTQY
TRBD2	TRBV30	AWTRGLAGGKETQY
.	TRBV6-6	ASSYQGSYNSPLH
TRBD1	TRBV9	ASSPSLGTGNEKLF
.	TRBV7-2	ASSLGSLVISQY
TRBD2	TRBV4-3	ASSRWALADSSTDTQY
.	TRBV4-1	ASSQGGPNTGELF
.	TRBV6-1	ASSYFRESEAF
.	TRBV6-1	ASSDSGWSETQY
.	TRBV25-1	ASMAGNTEAF
.	TRBV5-4	ASSSGLPVTGELF
TRBD2	TRBV28	ASSPGLASTDTQY
.	TRBV7-2	ASSLAGSNEKLF
.	TRBV6-6	ASSYTGRIAEAF
.	TRBV19	ASSTVTGLNTEAF
.	TRBV6-1	ASSEAASVYNEQF
TRBD1	TRBV28	ASSVIRGQRTEAF
TRBD1	TRBV6-1	ASSGKDRFSYEQY
.	TRBV12-1	ASSFGAVIKGTEGNTIY
.	TRBV11-2	ASSLVGSRVGSYEQY
TRBD1	TRBV2	ASSETGGSRQPQH
.	TRBV6-4	ASTFPGHLNTEAF
.	TRBV5-1	ASSLDYGELF